This T cell receptor (beta chain) was captured in a study of cytomegalovirus exposure and HLA in healthy donors. Looking at the study overall: Across roughly 400 genotyped donors, around 80% landed in the Caucasian-associated ancestry cluster. Points from the study as a whole: Association of a missense DCLRE1C variant with TCR beta V- and J-gene trimming was reported in a later analysis. In a later analysis, approximately 15,000 TCR beta sequences were associated with HLA alleles at 0.05 false discovery rate.

Remarks on this clone: What it binds is unknown.

The PCR ran on 60 Vbeta and 13 Jbeta primers. Here immunoSEQ multiplex PCR was the method, and the copy in TCRdb shows in-frame clones only, minus some. The sample has 99,000 or so clones, about 80% seen once; the top ten hold under 4.5%. Germline V gene sequence: CDR1 SGHNT, CDR2 YYREEE (reference sequence). Trimming took 3 bases from V and 2 from J; bases not matched to a gene: 11. The CDR3 covers 16 residues. The receptor's source is a female donor in good health and CMV-seropositive. This sequence joins TRBV5-4 and TRBJ2-7; 7 bases align to TRBD2. Material for sequencing was PBMCs. CDR3 nucleotides: TGTGCCAGCAGCTCGTTGGGGTTAGCGGGCCCCTACGAGCAGTACTTC. Translation gives CASSSLGLAGPYEQYF.